The source of this TCR beta chain is a study of blood T cell repertoires in COVID-19. In the original processing: Amplifying reference gene primers gave estimates of nucleated cell counts. The assay was immunoSEQ multiplex PCR, and TCRdb's table has in-frame clones only and misses some. Clonal size and the V and J genes are those of that table, whereas D and trimming came from the DNA. The repertoire holds 200,000 or so clones, roughly nine tenths seen once, with over 1.5% in the top ten. Trimming shortened V by 0 bases and J by 5 bases, and 7 bases separated the two germline ends. The CDR3 is made up of 13 amino acids. The germline CDR1 and CDR2 sequences are SQVTM and ANQGSEA.

This TCR was recovered from a man aged 35 to 55 with active or convalescent COVID-19. This chain connects TRBV29-1 to TRBJ1-4; no clear D gene. Sequenced material: peripheral blood. The CDR3 region is CSVEEQSNEKLFF. CDR3 sequence (DNA): TGCAGCGTTGAAGAGCAGTCAAATGAAAAACTGTTTTTT. The variable domain in full, completed from reference TRBV29-1 and TRBJ1-4, reads SAVISQKPSRDICQRGTSLTIQCQVDSQVTMMFWYRQQPGQSLTLIATANQGSEATYESGFVIDKFPISRPNLTFSTLTVSNMSPEDSSIYLCSVEEQSNEKLFFGSGTQLSVL.